A single sample gave rise to the 2 T cell receptor beta chains below, sequenced in a study of T cell responses to AZD1222 COVID-19 vaccine. Using immunoSEQ multiplex PCR, the repertoire was profiled, and TCRdb retains in-frame clones only, with some absent. The repertoire holds 200,000 to 250,000 clones, with approximately 94% as singletons. The source material was peripheral blood, sampled 28 days after the second dose of the MenACWY control vaccine. The receptors stem from an adult who received the MenACWY meningococcal vaccine as a control.

CDR3 DNA: TGTGCCAGCAGTGAAATCGGCCAGGGGGCGGATACGCAGTATTTT. Translated, it gives CASSEIGQGADTQYF. The chain recombines TRBV6-1 with TRBJ2-3; 8 bases agree with TRBD1. The CDR3 extends over 15 amino acids. J lost 6 bases, V lost 2 bases, and 7 bases had no gene match. CDR1 is MNHNS and CDR2 is SASEGT in the germline V gene.

This clone occurred once. The genes are TRBV19 and TRBJ1-1; 8 positions match TRBD1. The germline V gene encodes CDR1 LNHDA and CDR2 SQIVND (reference sequence). The CDR3 has 17 amino acids. The ends lost 0 bases at V and 0 bases at J; junction bases unmatched: 6. The CDR3 DNA sequence: TGTGCCAGTAGTATAGAGGGACAGGAGTACCTGAACACTGAAGCTTTCTTT. Translation gives CASSIEGQEYLNTEAFF.